The 14 T cell receptor beta chains below were found in one sample sequenced in a study of shared clonotypes between healthy human individuals. The table came from immunoSEQ multiplex PCR; TCRdb's copy has only in-frame clones and leaves some out. The sample includes over 400,000 clones, roughly 80% of them seen just once. Sequencing was done on a sample of PBMCs. These receptors originate from a woman in her thirties or forties in good health. Some clones in this sample may be carry-over from other donors' samples.

The chain combines TRBV19 with TRBJ2-7, with no clear D. The CDR3 is made up of 14 amino acids. Deletions cut 3 bases from V and 2 bases from J, with 11 bases between. The germline gives CDR1 LNHDA, CDR2 SQIVND (reference sequence). In nucleotides, the CDR3 is TGTGCCAGTAGTATCGGCAGCCCGACCTACGAGCAGTACTTC. It translates to CASSIGSPTYEQYF.

The chain links TRBV7-6 to TRBJ1-1; D ambiguous. The CDR3 is made up of 16 amino acids. Germline V gene lookup returns CDR1 SGHVS and CDR2 FNYEAQ. V was shortened by 5 bases and J by 1 base, with 17 bases between the two germline ends. DNA for the CDR3: TGTGCCAGCAGCCTAGATATTGGGGAAGGGAACACTGAAGCTTTCTTT. This codes for CASSLDIGEGNTEAFF. Together with reference TRBV7-6 and TRBJ1-1, the CDR3 gives the full variable domain: GAGVSQSPRYKVTKRGQDVALRCDPISGHVSLYWYRQALGQGPEFLTYFNYEAQQDKSGLPNDRFSAERPEGSISTLTIQRTEQRDSAMYRCASSLDIGEGNTEAFFGQGTRLTVV.

This clone was seen once. The V gene is TRBV28, the J gene TRBJ2-4, with D perhaps matching TRBD2 (7 bases). CDR1 and CDR2 (germline): MDHEN, SYDVKM. The V end was cut by 3 bases, the J end by 7 bases, with 19 bases between. The CDR3 is 16 residues long. Written as DNA, the CDR3 is TGTGCCAGCAGTTTCCAAAGAAGCGGGACATTGAACATTCAGTACTTC. This gives the protein CASSFQRSGTLNIQYF.

The rearrangement links TRBV14 to TRBJ2-7; TRBD2 agrees at 11 bases. The J segment lost 12 bases and the V segment lost 1 base, leaving 5 bases of the junction unmatched. The germline V gene encodes CDR1 SGHDN and CDR2 FVKESK. The CDR3 is 13 amino acids. CDR3 sequence: CASSQAPSGRRYF. The CDR3 region has the DNA TGTGCCAGCAGCCAAGCCCCTAGCGGGAGGCGGTACTTC.

This chain joins TRBV6-1 and TRBJ1-2; 12 bases agree with TRBD1. The germline CDR1 and CDR2 sequences are MNHNS and SASEGT. V dropped 8 bases and J dropped 4; count of bases not matched to a gene: 8. The CDR3 extends over 15 amino acids. CDR3 DNA sequence: TGTGCCAGCCGGGACAGGGGGCTATTCGGCTATGGCTACACCTTC. Amino acids: CASRDRGLFGYGYTF.

This chain links TRBV7-9 with TRBJ1-1; D might be TRBD1 (6 bases). Per germline, CDR1 SEHNR and CDR2 FQNEAQ (reference sequence). The germline V and J ends were trimmed by 5 bases and 3 bases, with 13 bases remaining between them. The CDR3 spans 14 residues. This CDR3 is CASSPSGGHTEAFF. The CDR3 DNA is TGTGCCAGCAGCCCTAGCGGGGGGCACACTGAAGCTTTCTTT.

This clone was found a few times. V gene TRBV28 combines with J gene TRBJ1-1; tentative D call: TRBD1 (6 bases). Trimming took 6 bases from V and 5 from J, leaving 19 bases between them. The CDR3 sequence is 15 residues long. From germline, CDR1 is MDHEN and CDR2 SYDVKM. CDR3 DNA sequence: TGTGCCAGCAGCCAAGGGGGGGGCGGATCGACTGAAGCTTTCTTT. It encodes CASSQGGGGSTEAFF. Combining the CDR3 with reference TRBV28 and TRBJ1-1 gives the whole variable domain DVKVTQSSRYLVKRTGEKVFLECVQDMDHENMFWYRQDPGLGLRLIYFSYDVKMKEKGDIPEGYSVSREKKERFSLILESASTNQTSMYLCASSQGGGGSTEAFFGQGTRLTVV.

This clone turned up a few times. CDR3 loop: CSVEALGSRESVNTEAFF. The CDR3 nucleotides are TGCAGCGTTGAAGCCCTTGGCAGTCGAGAATCCGTGAACACTGAAGCTTTCTTT. The chain links TRBV29-1 to TRBJ1-1, with unresolved D. The CDR3 contains 18 residues. V dropped 1 base and J dropped 0 bases, with 21 bases sitting between them. Germline values: CDR1 SQVTM, CDR2 ANQGSEA.

This chain uses TRBV28 with TRBJ1-2; D is ambiguous. Germline V gene lookup returns CDR1 MDHEN and CDR2 SYDVKM. This CDR3 is built from 11 residues. V gave up 6 bases and J gave up 2 bases, with 4 bases separating them. The CDR3 DNA reads as TGTGCCAGCAGGCCGAACTATGGCTACACCTTC. Amino acids: CASRPNYGYTF.

The chain joins TRBV9 to TRBJ2-5, with D possibly being TRBD2 (6 bases). With 0 bases removed from V and 7 bases from J, the gap between germline ends came to 16 bases. This CDR3 comprises 15 residues. CDR1 and CDR2 (germline): SGDLS, YYNGEE. The CDR3 coding sequence is TGTGCCAGCAGCGTAGCTGGGGCAGGAGGGTGGACCCAGTACTTC. Its protein product is CASSVAGAGGWTQYF. The full variable domain, in which reference TRBV9 and TRBJ2-5 provide the parts outside the CDR3, is DSGVTQTPKHLITATGQRVTLRCSPRSGDLSVYWYQQSLDQGLQFLIQYYNGEERAKGNILERFSAQQFPDLHSELNLSSLELGDSALYFCASSVAGAGGWTQYFGPGTRLLVL.

This rearrangement joins TRBV28 to TRBJ2-5; D is unclear. This CDR3 region has 16 residues. Germline V lookup: CDR1 MDHEN, CDR2 SYDVKM. The germline V and J ends were trimmed by 2 bases and 0 bases, with 13 bases remaining between them. This chain's CDR3 is CASSLGPPMHQETQYF. The DNA of the CDR3 is TGTGCCAGCAGTTTAGGGCCGCCGATGCACCAAGAGACCCAGTACTTC.

In this sample, this clone turned up a few times. This sample also contains other DNA sequences that code for the same CDR3. The V call is TRBV11-2, the J call TRBJ2-5; possibly TRBD1 for D (5 bases). The CDR3 has 13 amino acids. V was pared by 0 bases and J by 5 bases, with 7 bases between. Germline V gene sequence: CDR1 SGHAT, CDR2 FQNNGV. This CDR3 reads CASSLDPGETQYF. The CDR3 nucleotides are TGTGCCAGCAGCTTAGATCCAGGGGAGACCCAGTACTTC.

Here the CDR3 DNA reads TGTGCCTGGACCCTGGAGGGGACAGCTAGCACAGATACGCAGTATTTT. As protein: CAWTLEGTASTDTQYF. The genes are TRBV30 and TRBJ2-3; D perhaps matches TRBD1 (7 bases). With 4 bases removed from V and 0 bases from J, the gap between germline ends came to 17 bases. The germline CDR1 and CDR2 sequences are GTSNPN and SVGIG (reference sequence). This CDR3 has 16 amino acids.

The rearrangement joins TRBV5-4 to TRBJ2-1; TRBD1 matches at 9 bases. With 5 bases clipped from V and 12 bases from J, the junction kept 3 bases outside the gene matches. The CDR3 length is 11 residues. From germline, CDR1 is SGHNT and CDR2 YYREEE (reference sequence). CDR3 bases: TGTGCCAGCAGTGAGACAGGGGGGCAGTTCTTC. Its protein is CASSETGGQFF.